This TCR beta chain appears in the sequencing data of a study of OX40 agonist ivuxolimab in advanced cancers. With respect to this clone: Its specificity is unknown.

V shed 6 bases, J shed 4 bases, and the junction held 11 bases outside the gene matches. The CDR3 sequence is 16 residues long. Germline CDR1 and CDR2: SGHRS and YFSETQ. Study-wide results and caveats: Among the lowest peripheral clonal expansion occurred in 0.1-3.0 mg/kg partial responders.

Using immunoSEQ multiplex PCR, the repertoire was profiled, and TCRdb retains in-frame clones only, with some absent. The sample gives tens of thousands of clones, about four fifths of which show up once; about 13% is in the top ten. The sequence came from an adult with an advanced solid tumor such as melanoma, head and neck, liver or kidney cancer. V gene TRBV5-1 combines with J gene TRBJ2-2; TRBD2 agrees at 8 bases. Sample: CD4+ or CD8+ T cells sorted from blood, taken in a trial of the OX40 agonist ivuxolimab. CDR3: CASTRRPSGFTGELFF. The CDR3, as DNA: TGCGCCAGCACCCGGAGGCCTAGCGGGTTCACCGGGGAGCTGTTTTTT. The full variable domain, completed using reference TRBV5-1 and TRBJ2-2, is KAGVTQTPRYLIKTRGQQVTLSCSPISGHRSVSWYQQTPGQGLQFLFEYFSETQRNKGNFPGRFSGRQFSNSRSEMNVSTLELGDSALYLCASTRRPSGFTGELFFGEGSRLTVL.